The rows below give T cell receptor beta chains drawn from one sample of a study of control samples from healthy donors and cancer patients. Sequencing used immunoSEQ multiplex PCR; TCRdb keeps in-frame clones, though not all of them. The sample carries 70,000 to 85,000 clones, roughly 88% recorded once. The sample was PBMCs. The receptor set was obtained from a man aged 60-69 years with head and neck cancer. Both conserved end residues are part of each CDR3. D genes are given only for firm matches. For some rows the clone size is stated as once, few or many, or as a class when expanded; others skip it.

length,size,J,V,D,DNA,CDR3
14,-,TRBJ1-2,TRBV3-1/TRBV3-2,-,TGTGCCAGCAGCCAAGACCGATCGGACGTACGTCAAACCTTC,CASSQDRSDVRQTF
14,once,TRBJ2-3,TRBV6-5,TRBD1,TGTGCCAGCAGTCGACAGGGGGGTACAGATACGCAGTATTTT,CASSRQGGTDTQYF
17,-,TRBJ2-7,TRBV5-1,TRBD2,TGCGCCAGCAGCCCCGGGGGTTCGGGACTAAACTCCTACGAGCAGTACTTC,CASSPGGSGLNSYEQYF
11,once,TRBJ2-5,TRBV20-1,-,TGCAGTTTTGAGTTCGGAGAGACCCAGTACTTC,CSFEFGETQYF
17,once,TRBJ1-5,TRBV6-1,-,TGTGCCAGCAGTGAAGCGCTTTGGAGGGGGAGCTTTCAGCCCCAGCATTTT,CASSEALWRGSFQPQHF
14,-,TRBJ2-7,TRBV10-3,-,TGTGCCATCCAGCTAAGCGCGAGGAACTACGAGCAGTACTTC,CAIQLSARNYEQYF
16,-,TRBJ1-2,TRBV3-1/TRBV3-2,-,TGTGCCAGCAGCCAACAATACAGGGTAATGGGGTATGGCTACACCTTC,CASSQQYRVMGYGYTF
17,-,TRBJ2-1,TRBV7-9,TRBD2,TGTGCCAGCAGCTTCCCCCAGGCGGGAGCAGGAGGGAATGAGCAGTTCTTC,CASSFPQAGAGGNEQFF
13,-,TRBJ1-5,TRBV3-1/TRBV3-2,TRBD1,TGTGCCAGCAGCGGGACAGGGAATCAGCCCCAGCATTTT,CASSGTGNQPQHF
13,-,TRBJ2-4,TRBV3-1/TRBV3-2,-,TGTGCCAGCAGCCAAAGTCCCGGTGTGGGTCAGTACTTC,CASSQSPGVGQYF
13,-,TRBJ2-7,TRBV12-3/TRBV12-4,-,TGTGCCAGCAGAGAGAACAGAGCCTACGAGCAGTACTTC,CASRENRAYEQYF
13,-,TRBJ2-3,TRBV29-1,-,TGCAGCGTCCCCCCCCAGTTCACAGATACGCAGTATTTT,CSVPPQFTDTQYF
15,-,TRBJ2-7,TRBV19,TRBD1,TGTGCCAGTAGTAGGGATTGGACAGGGGCTTACGAGCAGTACTTC,CASSRDWTGAYEQYF
17,-,TRBJ2-3,TRBV28,TRBD2,TGTGCCAGCAGTCAAGGGACTAGCGGGACTAGCACAGATACGCAGTATTTT,CASSQGTSGTSTDTQYF
19,once,TRBJ1-2,TRBV13,-,TGTGCCAGCAGCCGCGACAGAATACTACCGGGGACACCCCTGTATGGCTACACCTTC,CASSRDRILPGTPLYGYTF
14,-,TRBJ2-7,TRBV5-1,-,TGCGCCAGCAGCCAAACCGGAGGGGCCTACGAGCAGTACTTC,CASSQTGGAYEQYF
20,few,TRBJ2-6,TRBV12-5,TRBD2,TGTGCTAGTGGTTTGGGGCTAGCGGGAGGGACCTTCTCTGGGGCCAACGTCCTGACTTTC,CASGLGLAGGTFSGANVLTF
15,-,TRBJ1-3,TRBV6-5,-,TGTGCCAGCAGTTACTCAGGTCCCGCAGGAAACACCATATATTTT,CASSYSGPAGNTIYF
15,-,TRBJ2-1,TRBV5-5,-,TGTGCCAGCAGCCCCCAGGGTAGCTCCTACAATGAGCAGTTCTTC,CASSPQGSSYNEQFF
16,-,TRBJ1-4,TRBV7-9,-,TGTGCCAGCAGCTTGGGGTTGACAGACCTTAATGAAAAACTGTTTTTT,CASSLGLTDLNEKLFF
13,-,TRBJ2-2,TRBV2,-,TGTGCCAGCAGAAGGGAGGACACCGGGGAGCTGTTTTTT,CASRREDTGELFF
11,-,TRBJ2-1,TRBV25-1,-,TGTGCCAGCACCGACGGGATGAAGCAGTTCTTC,CASTDGMKQFF
15,once,TRBJ1-3,TRBV5-1,-,TGCGCCAGCAGCGTGGACGTGGGCTTTGGAAACACCATATATTTT,CASSVDVGFGNTIYF
12,-,TRBJ1-2,TRBV12-3/TRBV12-4,-,TGTGCCAGCAGTTTGAGGGTCGGGGGCTACACCTTC,CASSLRVGGYTF
14,-,TRBJ1-3,TRBV7-9,-,TGTGCCAGCAGCTTAGACGGGGGTGGAAACACCATATATTTT,CASSLDGGGNTIYF